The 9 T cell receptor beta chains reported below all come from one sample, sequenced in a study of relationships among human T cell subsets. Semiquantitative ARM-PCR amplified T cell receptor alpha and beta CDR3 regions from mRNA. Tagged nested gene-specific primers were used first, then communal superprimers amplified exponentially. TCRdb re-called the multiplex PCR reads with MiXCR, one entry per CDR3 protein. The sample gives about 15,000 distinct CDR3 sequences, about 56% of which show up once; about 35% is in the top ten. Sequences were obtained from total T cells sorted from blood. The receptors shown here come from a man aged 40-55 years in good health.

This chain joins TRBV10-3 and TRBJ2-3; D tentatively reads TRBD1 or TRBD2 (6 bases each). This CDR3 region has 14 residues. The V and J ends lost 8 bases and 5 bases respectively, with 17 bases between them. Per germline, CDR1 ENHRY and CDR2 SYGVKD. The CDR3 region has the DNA TGTGCCATCGCCGGGGGCAGGGCGGGAGATACGCAGTATTTT. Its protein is CAIAGGRAGDTQYF.

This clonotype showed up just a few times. CDR3 DNA: TGTGCCAGCAGCTTAAGGAGCAGAAACACTGAAGCTTTCTTT. Its protein is CASSLRSRNTEAFF. The rearrangement links TRBV7-6 to TRBJ1-1, with D uncertain. The CDR3 loop spans 14 amino acids. Trimming took 2 bases from V and 2 from J, leaving 9 bases between them. Per the germline V gene, CDR1 is SGHVS and CDR2 is FNYEAQ.

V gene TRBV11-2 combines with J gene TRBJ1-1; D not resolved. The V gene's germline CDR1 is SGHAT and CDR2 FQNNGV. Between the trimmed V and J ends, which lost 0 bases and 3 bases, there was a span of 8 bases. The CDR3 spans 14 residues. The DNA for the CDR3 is TGTGCCAGCAGCTTAGAACTTCGGCACACTGAAGCTTTCTTT. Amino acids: CASSLELRHTEAFF.

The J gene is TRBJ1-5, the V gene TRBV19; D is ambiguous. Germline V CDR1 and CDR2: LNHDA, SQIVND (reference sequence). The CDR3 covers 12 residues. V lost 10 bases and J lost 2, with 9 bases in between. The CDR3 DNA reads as TGTGCCACTCAGGTGGGCAATCAGCCCCAGCATTTT. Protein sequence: CATQVGNQPQHF.

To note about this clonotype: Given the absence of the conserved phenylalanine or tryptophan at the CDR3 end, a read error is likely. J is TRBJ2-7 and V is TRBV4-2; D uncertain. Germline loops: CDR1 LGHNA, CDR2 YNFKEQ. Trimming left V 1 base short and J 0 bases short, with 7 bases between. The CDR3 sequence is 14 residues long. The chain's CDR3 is CASSQAGFSYEQYL. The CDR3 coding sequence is TGTGCCAGCAGCCAAGCCGGGTTCTCCTACGAGCAGTACCTC.

CDR3 nucleotides: TGCAGCGTCACCAAAGGGTTGAACACTGAAGCTTTCTTT. This translates into CSVTKGLNTEAFF. The genes are TRBV29-1 and TRBJ1-1; the D is unclear. The CDR3 is 13 amino acids. V was cut by 6 bases and J by 0 bases, with 11 bases left in between. CDR1 is SQVTM, CDR2 ANQGSEA, per germline.

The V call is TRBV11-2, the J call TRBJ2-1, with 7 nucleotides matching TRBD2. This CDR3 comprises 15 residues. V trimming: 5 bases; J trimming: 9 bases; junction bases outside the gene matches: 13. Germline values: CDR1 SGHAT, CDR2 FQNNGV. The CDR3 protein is CASSRDTGRAIEQFF. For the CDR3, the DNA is TGTGCCAGCAGCCGTGACACTGGGAGGGCCATTGAGCAGTTCTTC. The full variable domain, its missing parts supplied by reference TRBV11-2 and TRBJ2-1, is EAGVAQSPRYKIIEKRQSVAFWCNPISGHATLYWYQQILGQGPKLLIQFQNNGVVDDSQLPKDRFSAERLKGVDSTLKIQPAKLEDSAVYLCASSRDTGRAIEQFFGPGTRLTVL.

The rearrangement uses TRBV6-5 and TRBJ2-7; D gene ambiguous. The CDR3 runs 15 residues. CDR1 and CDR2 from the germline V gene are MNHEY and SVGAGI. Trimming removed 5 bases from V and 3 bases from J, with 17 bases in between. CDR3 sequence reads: CASSNLAALFYEQYF. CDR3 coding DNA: TGTGCCAGCAGTAACCTCGCCGCCCTTTTCTACGAGCAGTACTTC.

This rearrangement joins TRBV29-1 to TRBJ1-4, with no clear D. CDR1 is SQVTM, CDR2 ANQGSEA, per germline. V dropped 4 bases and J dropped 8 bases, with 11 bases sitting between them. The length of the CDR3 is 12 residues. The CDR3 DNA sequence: TGCAGCGTTGCTTCGGAAGGCGAAAAACTGTTTTTT. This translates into CSVASEGEKLFF. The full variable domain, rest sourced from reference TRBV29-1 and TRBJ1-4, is SAVISQKPSRDICQRGTSLTIQCQVDSQVTMMFWYRQQPGQSLTLIATANQGSEATYESGFVIDKFPISRPNLTFSTLTVSNMSPEDSSIYLCSVASEGEKLFFGSGTQLSVL.